The sample holds many counts of the clone carrying this T cell receptor (beta chain). TCRdb re-derived calls from the 5' RACE reads in MiXCR, one entry per CDR3 protein. The table records around 32,000 distinct CDR3 sequences, 10% of them present only once. This sample's time point: blood at routine non-recurrence follow-up after resection. Unsorted whole RNA samples from tumor, nontumor lung or frozen PBMC were sequenced. The sample belongs to a study of spatial heterogeneity in lung cancer. Turning to the study itself: The average appearance count of each unique TCR and UMI combination in raw reads was more than 9.5.

This CDR3 is 14 amino acids long. Germline V gene lookup returns CDR1 SNHLY and CDR2 FYNNEI. V was pared by 6 bases and J by 4 bases, with 14 bases between. This chain joins TRBV2 and TRBJ2-3; no definite D call. The sequencing used PBMCs, collected at follow-up. This receptor was obtained from a female donor with early-stage non-small cell lung cancer. In DNA form, the CDR3 reads TGTGCCAGCAGCCGACACGACGGCGCAGATACGCAGTATTTT. This translates into CASSRHDGADTQYF.